This T cell receptor beta chain was documented in a study of cytomegalovirus exposure and HLA in healthy donors. Study results and caveats: About 87% or about 30% of the time was how often most TCR beta V segments were productive, according to an earlier analysis.

Germline V gene sequence: CDR1 MNHEY, CDR2 SVGAGI. The CDR3 runs to 16 residues. V was pared by 2 bases and J by 0 bases, with 11 bases between. 60 Vbeta and 13 Jbeta primers were used in PCR. This table comes from immunoSEQ multiplex PCR, and its TCRdb copy is limited to in-frame clones, with some not included. The sample holds roughly 120,000 clones, 74% seen once. Of note for this clone: What it binds is unknown.

The chain has TRBV6-5 and TRBJ2-1, with D maybe TRBD1 (6 bases). The origin of this receptor is a woman between 45 and 60 years old in good health and CMV-seropositive. The sequenced sample consisted of PBMCs. CDR3 amino acids: CASSYGTPSSYNEQFF. CDR3 coding DNA: TGTGCCAGCAGTTACGGGACACCGAGCTCCTACAATGAGCAGTTCTTC.